This paragraph reports one T cell receptor (beta chain). The data stem from a study of blood T cell repertoires in COVID-19. Study at large: Sites across the United States, Italy and Spain contributed samples from acute and convalescent COVID-19.

Germline V gene data show CDR1 as MNHEY and CDR2 as SMNVEV (reference sequence). The length of the CDR3 is 15 residues. Trimming at V came to 5 bases and at J to 3 bases, leaving 8 bases not matched to a gene. Original data processing: Reference gene primer amplification yielded estimated nucleated cell counts. The table came from immunoSEQ multiplex PCR; TCRdb's copy has only in-frame clones and leaves some out. V and J calls and clone size are as listed in that table; D and trimming were resolved from the DNA. The sample yields more than 150,000 clones, 70% to 90% seen once. Sequenced sample: peripheral blood. The source of this sequence is a man between 65 and 85 years old with active or convalescent COVID-19. The chain has TRBV27 and TRBJ1-1, with 8 bases aligning to TRBD1. The CDR3 nucleotides read TGTGCCAGCAGTGGCCAGGGGGCGGGGGACACTGAAGCTTTCTTT. Translating gives CASSGQGAGDTEAFF.